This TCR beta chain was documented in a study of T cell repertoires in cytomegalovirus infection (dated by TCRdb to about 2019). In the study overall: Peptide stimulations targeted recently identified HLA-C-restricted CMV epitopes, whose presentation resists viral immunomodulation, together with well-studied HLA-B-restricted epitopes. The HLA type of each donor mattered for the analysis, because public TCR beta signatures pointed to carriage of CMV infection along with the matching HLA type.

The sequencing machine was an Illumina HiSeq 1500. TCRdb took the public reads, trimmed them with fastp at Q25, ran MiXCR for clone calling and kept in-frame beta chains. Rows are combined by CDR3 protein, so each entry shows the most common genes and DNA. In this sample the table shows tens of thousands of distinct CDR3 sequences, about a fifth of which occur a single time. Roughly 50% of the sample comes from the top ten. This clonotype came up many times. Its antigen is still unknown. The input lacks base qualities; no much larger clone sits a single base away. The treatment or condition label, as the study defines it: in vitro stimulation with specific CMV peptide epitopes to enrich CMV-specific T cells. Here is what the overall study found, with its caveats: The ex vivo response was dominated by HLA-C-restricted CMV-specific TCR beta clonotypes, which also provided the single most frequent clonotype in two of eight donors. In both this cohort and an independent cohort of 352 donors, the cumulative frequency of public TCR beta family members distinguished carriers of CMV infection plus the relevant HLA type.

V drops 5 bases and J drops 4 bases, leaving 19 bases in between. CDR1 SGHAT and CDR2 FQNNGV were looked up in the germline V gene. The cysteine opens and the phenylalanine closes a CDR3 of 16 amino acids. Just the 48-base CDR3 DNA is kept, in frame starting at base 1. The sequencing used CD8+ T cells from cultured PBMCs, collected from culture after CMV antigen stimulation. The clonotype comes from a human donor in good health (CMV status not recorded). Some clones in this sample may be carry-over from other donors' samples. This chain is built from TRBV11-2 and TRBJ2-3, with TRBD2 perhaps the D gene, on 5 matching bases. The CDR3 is CASSPPSGRFSDTQYF. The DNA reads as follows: TGTGCCAGCAGCCCCCCCAGCGGCCGATTCTCAGATACGCAGTATTTT.